This T cell receptor (beta chain) was recorded in a study of T cells in Graves' hyperthyroidism and ophthalmopathy. Study outcomes and limitations: Separating ophthalmopathy from stable hyperthyroidism was achieved by a 13 V-J model. Ophthalmopathy got predicted by the model a median around 6.8 months before its onset. Most clonotypes that expanded in the thyroid above 0.001 also showed up in blood.

The germline gives CDR1 SGHAT, CDR2 FQDESV (reference sequence). The V gene end was trimmed by 5 bases and the J gene end by 5 bases; junction bases not matched to a gene: 12. The CDR3 is 16 amino acids. Pregnant or lactating patients were excluded, as were those with uncontrolled infection or other autoimmune disease. A remark on this clonotype: Antigen specificity is unknown.

TCR beta CDR3 regions were amplified from RNA. An initial round of RT-PCR targeting the TCR CDR3 relied on the HTBI primer set. TCRdb passed the multiplex PCR reads through MiXCR, listing each CDR3 protein once. The data show approximately 300,000 distinct CDR3 sequences, over 15% seen once. This chain connects TRBV11-1 to TRBJ2-3; TRBD1 agrees at 8 bases. This receptor was identified in a woman aged 60-75 years with Graves' ophthalmopathy. The specimen was blood. CDR3 amino acids: CASSEQGQEFGDTQYF. As DNA, the CDR3 is TGTGCCAGCAGCGAACAGGGACAGGAGTTTGGAGATACGCAGTATTTT. Together with reference TRBV11-1 and TRBJ2-3, the CDR3 gives the full variable domain: EAEVAQSPRYKITEKSQAVAFWCDPISGHATLYWYRQILGQGPELLVQFQDESVVDDSQLPKDRFSAERLKGVDSTLKIQPAELGDSAMYLCASSEQGQEFGDTQYFGPGTRLTVL.